The rows below give T cell receptor beta chains drawn from one sample of a study of CD8 T cells in ankylosing spondylitis. In TCRdb, the 5' RACE reads were re-called with MiXCR into one record per CDR3 protein. Among approximately 140,000 distinct CDR3 sequences listed, around two fifths were seen once. Sequenced: synovial fluid, either unsorted or a sorted T cell fraction (not recorded which). These receptors were taken from a male donor with ankylosing spondylitis. CDR3s include the opening cysteine and the closing phenylalanine or tryptophan. A D gene is named only where the DNA matches it firmly. For some rows the clone size is stated as once, few or many, or as a class when expanded; others skip it.

>-|-|TRBV20-1|TRBJ1-6
CSARLGGGNSPLHF
TGCAGTGCCCGTTTGGGGGGGGGTAATTCACCCCTCCACTTT
>few|-|TRBV4-2|TRBJ2-2
CASSHILLGYGELFF
TGTGCCAGCAGCCACATCCTACTAGGCTACGGGGAGCTGTTTTTT
>-|TRBD1|TRBV10-3|TRBJ1-2
CAISYFRGNYGYTF
TGTGCCATCAGCTATTTCAGGGGGAACTATGGCTACACCTTC
>-|-|TRBV7-6|TRBJ2-3
CASSLAICCADTQYF
TGTGCCAGCAGCTTAGCGATTTGTTGCGCAGATACGCAGTATTTT
>many|-|TRBV7-9|TRBJ2-2
CASTGRLTGELFF
TGTGCCAGCACCGGACGGCTTACCGGGGAGCTGTTTTTT
>-|-|TRBV28|TRBJ2-4
CASSLHMGLAKNIQYF
TGTGCCAGCAGTTTACACATGGGACTAGCCAAAAACATTCAGTACTTC
>few|TRBD1|TRBV29-1|TRBJ2-7
CSSRTGDSYEQYF
TGCAGCTCCCGGACAGGGGATTCCTACGAGCAGTACTTC
>-|-|TRBV28|TRBJ1-6
CASQGGSPLHF
TGTGCCAGTCAAGGGGGTTCACCCCTCCACTTT
>-|TRBD2|TRBV6-5|TRBJ2-1
CASSFHLRDYFRSYNEQFF
TGTGCCAGCAGTTTCCACTTGCGGGACTATTTTAGGTCCTACAATGAGCAGTTCTTC
>few|-|TRBV18|TRBJ2-7
CASSPGLSGYEQYF
TGTGCCAGCTCACCGGGACTTAGCGGCTACGAGCAGTACTTC
>few|-|TRBV7-3|TRBJ2-3
CASSLIHLDTQYF
TGTGCCAGCAGCTTAATCCACTTAGATACGCAGTATTTT
>-|-|TRBV20-1|TRBJ2-5
CSARAGIKETQYF
TGCAGTGCTAGAGCCGGGATAAAAGAGACCCAGTACTTC
>few|TRBD1|TRBV5-6|TRBJ1-1
CASSTRTGMGTEAFF
TGTGCCAGCAGTACAAGGACAGGGATGGGCACTGAAGCTTTCTTT
>-|-|TRBV5-1|TRBJ2-7
CASNPFEGRDSYEQYF
TGCGCCAGCAACCCCTTTGAGGGCCGGGATTCCTACGAGCAGTACTTC
>-|-|TRBV11-2|TRBJ2-5
CASSLDCGEQETQYF
TGTGCCAGCAGCTTAGATTGCGGGGAGCAAGAGACCCAGTACTTC
>-|-|TRBV7-9|TRBJ1-2
CASSLWVDSYNYGYTF
TGTGCCAGCAGCTTATGGGTGGACAGCTATAACTATGGCTACACCTTC
>-|TRBD1|TRBV4-1|TRBJ2-2
CASSHYPGTGVDGELFF
TGCGCCAGCAGCCATTATCCCGGGACAGGGGTTGACGGGGAGCTGTTTTTT
>-|-|TRBV20-1|TRBJ1-2
CSVGGYTF
TGCAGTGTTGGTGGCTACACCTTC
>few|-|TRBV12-3/TRBV12-4|TRBJ2-1
CASSCLCVWFNEQFF
TGTGCCAGCAGTTGCCTTTGCGTCTGGTTCAATGAGCAGTTCTTC
>many|-|TRBV11-2|TRBJ1-5
CASSPDLGQPQHF
TGTGCCAGCAGCCCAGACTTGGGTCAGCCCCAGCATTTT
>-|-|TRBV29-1|TRBJ1-2
CSAITGPPYGYTF
TGCAGCGCCATTACGGGGCCGCCGTATGGCTACACCTTC
>-|-|TRBV29-1|TRBJ2-2
CSVESGEGTGELFF
TGCAGCGTTGAGTCAGGGGAGGGCACCGGGGAGCTGTTTTTT
>-|TRBD2|TRBV5-6|TRBJ2-3
CASSTGTSGVSDTQYF
TGTGCCAGCAGCACCGGGACTAGCGGGGTTTCAGATACGCAGTATTTT
>-|-|TRBV27|TRBJ1-5
CASSLFRNLDNQPQHF
TGTGCCAGCAGTTTATTTCGGAATCTAGACAATCAGCCCCAGCATTTT
>-|-|TRBV18|TRBJ2-5
CASSQEDLEDGETQYF
TGTGCCAGCTCACAAGAGGATCTGGAGGACGGGGAGACCCAGTACTTC
>few|-|TRBV12-3/TRBV12-4|TRBJ1-2
CASTKSYGEGYYGYTF
TGTGCCAGCACCAAATCGTATGGAGAGGGTTACTATGGCTACACCTTC
>many|TRBD2|TRBV11-2|TRBJ2-1
CASSLVSGGVYNEQFF
TGTGCCAGCAGCTTAGTTAGCGGGGGGGTTTACAATGAGCAGTTCTTC
>-|TRBD1|TRBV3-1|TRBJ2-7
CASSQAFSDRGTYEQYF
TGTGCCAGCAGCCAAGCTTTTTCGGACAGGGGAACCTACGAGCAGTACTTC
>-|TRBD1|TRBV20-1|TRBJ1-5
CSAADRENQPQHF
TGCAGTGCTGCAGACAGGGAGAATCAGCCCCAGCATTTT
>many|TRBD1|TRBV9|TRBJ2-3
CASSVEQGSTDTQYF
TGTGCCAGCAGCGTAGAACAGGGGAGCACAGATACGCAGTATTTT
>few|-|TRBV5-1|TRBJ1-5
CASSFTGTKNQYQHF
TGCGCCAGCAGCTTTACCGGGACCAAAAATCAGTACCAGCATTTT
>-|-|TRBV7-6|TRBJ1-1
CASSQERGRMNTEAFF
TGTGCCAGCAGCCAGGAGAGGGGACGGATGAACACTGAAGCTTTCTTT
>few|TRBD1|TRBV3-1|TRBJ1-1
CASSHPPGQEDTEAFF
TGTGCCAGCAGCCATCCGCCGGGACAGGAGGACACTGAAGCTTTCTTT
>-|-|TRBV10-1|TRBJ1-2
CASSEWGGAYGYTF
TGCGCCAGCAGCGAGTGGGGGGGCGCCTATGGCTACACCTTC
>few|TRBD1|TRBV7-9|TRBJ2-7
CASSLAQGASYEQYF
TGTGCCAGCAGCTTGGCACAGGGGGCCTCCTACGAGCAGTACTTC
>once|-|TRBV6-1|TRBJ1-4
CASSAEQGYEKLFF
TGTGCCAGCAGTGCTGAACAGGGATATGAAAAACTGTTTTTT
>few|-|TRBV12-3/TRBV12-4|TRBJ1-5
CASWEGVGNQPQHF
TGTGCCAGCTGGGAAGGGGTTGGAAATCAGCCCCAGCATTTT
>-|-|TRBV28|TRBJ1-2
CASSFNRNWVGYTF
TGTGCCAGCAGTTTCAACAGGAATTGGGTCGGCTACACCTTC
>few|TRBD1|TRBV9|TRBJ1-4
CASSFNRGPNEKLFF
TGTGCCAGCAGCTTTAACAGGGGCCCTAATGAAAAACTGTTTTTT
>-|-|TRBV20-1|TRBJ2-3
CSAPRVWTGTQYF
TGCAGTGCTCCGCGTGTCTGGACCGGTACGCAGTATTTT
>-|TRBD1|TRBV29-1|TRBJ2-7
CSVEGSGTGAYEQYF
TGCAGCGTTGAAGGATCCGGGACAGGCGCGTACGAGCAGTACTTC
>-|-|TRBV3-1|TRBJ1-6
CASSLARTGSPLHF
TGTGCCAGCAGCCTAGCTCGGACCGGTTCACCCCTCCACTTT
>-|-|TRBV4-1|TRBJ2-2
CASSQATPGELFF
TGCGCCAGCAGCCAAGCAACCCCCGGGGAGCTGTTTTTT
>-|TRBD2|TRBV20-1|TRBJ2-7
CSASTGTSGRYEQYF
TGCAGTGCATCAACCGGGACTAGCGGGAGGTACGAGCAGTACTTC
>-|-|TRBV20-1|TRBJ2-7
CSARGREGEIYEQYF
TGCAGTGCTAGAGGGAGGGAGGGGGAGATCTACGAGCAGTACTTC
>-|-|TRBV12-3/TRBV12-4|TRBJ1-3
CASSYYRDDSGNTIYF
TGTGCCAGCAGTTACTACAGGGACGACTCTGGAAACACCATATATTTT
>-|-|TRBV10-3|TRBJ2-2
CAIRQRDNRGELFF
TGTGCCATCAGGCAAAGGGACAACAGAGGGGAGCTGTTTTTT
>many|TRBD2|TRBV10-3|TRBJ2-7
CAISVGAGVPYEQYF
TGTGCCATCAGTGTGGGAGCGGGAGTACCCTACGAGCAGTACTTC
>-|TRBD1|TRBV12-3/TRBV12-4|TRBJ1-6
CASRKDRGSNSPLHF
TGTGCCAGCAGGAAAGACAGGGGTTCTAATTCACCCCTCCACTTT
>-|TRBD2|TRBV5-1|TRBJ2-4
CASSFGGGFWSVAGELVKNIQYF
TGCGCCAGCAGCTTTGGAGGAGGTTTTTGGTCGGTAGCGGGAGAATTGGTCAAAAACATTCAGTACTTC
>many|-|TRBV15|TRBJ2-7
CATSNGQTYEQYF
TGTGCCACCAGCAACGGACAGACCTACGAGCAGTACTTC
>few|-|TRBV12-3/TRBV12-4|TRBJ1-2
CASSLYGGNYGYTF
TGTGCCAGCAGTTTATATGGCGGTAACTATGGCTACACCTTC
>-|TRBD1|TRBV6-5|TRBJ1-1
CASSYSSTGTGVGTEAFF
TGTGCCAGCAGTTACTCGAGTACCGGGACAGGGGTGGGGACTGAAGCTTTCTTT
>-|-|TRBV20-1|TRBJ1-2
CSARGMGKVRFF
TGCAGTGCTAGAGGGATGGGGAAAGTGCGATTCTTC
>-|TRBD2|TRBV5-1|TRBJ2-5
CASSLRGVKETQYF
TGCGCCAGCAGCTTGCGGGGGGTCAAAGAGACCCAGTACTTC